Listed here are 13 T cell receptor beta chains from one sample, sequenced in a study of blood T cell repertoires in COVID-19. The assay was immunoSEQ multiplex PCR, and TCRdb's table has in-frame clones only and misses some. The data contain hundreds of thousands of clones, 82% of them singletons. Sequenced input: PBMCs or T cells enriched from blood (not recorded which). Every receptor here comes from an older woman who had recovered from COVID-19.

In this sample, this clone turned up a few times. J is TRBJ1-5 and V is TRBV7-9; 7 bases match TRBD1. Germline V gene lookup returns CDR1 SEHNR and CDR2 FQNEAQ (reference sequence). The CDR3 runs 15 residues. V shed 1 base and J 2 bases; nucleotides not matched to a gene: 2. CDR3 DNA sequence: TGTGCCAGCAGCTTAGGGGGGACAGGCAATCAGCCCCAGCATTTT. It encodes CASSLGGTGNQPQHF.

This chain uses TRBV6-2 or TRBV6-3 with TRBJ2-7; 7 bases agree with TRBD1. The CDR3 is 15 amino acids. Trimming at V came to 5 bases and at J to 3 bases, leaving 10 bases not matched to a gene. Germline V gives CDR1 MNHEY, CDR2 SVGEGT. The CDR3 nucleotides read TGTGCCAGCAGTAGAACATCGGGACAGAGCTACGAGCAGTACTTC. Translated: CASSRTSGQSYEQYF.

This CDR3 reads CASSMGQGLDGYTF. The DNA of the CDR3 is TGTGCCAGCAGCATGGGACAGGGCTTGGATGGCTACACCTTC. The chain joins TRBV6-5 to TRBJ1-2, with 9 bases that match TRBD1. Germline values: CDR1 MNHEY, CDR2 SVGAGI. CDR3 size: 14 residues. V was pared by 6 bases and J by 6 bases, with 8 bases of the junction left unmatched.

The chain links TRBV5-1 to TRBJ1-5; 9 positions match TRBD1. CDR1 SGHRS and CDR2 YFSETQ come from the germline V gene. The CDR3 has 15 residues. Trimming took 0 bases from V and 5 from J; bases not matched to a gene: 3. CDR3 nucleotides: TGCGCCAGCAGCTTGGAGGGACAGGGCCATCAGCCCCAGCATTTT. It is translated as CASSLEGQGHQPQHF. Supplemented by reference TRBV5-1 and TRBJ1-5, the full variable domain reads KAGVTQTPRYLIKTRGQQVTLSCSPISGHRSVSWYQQTPGQGLQFLFEYFSETQRNKGNFPGRFSGRQFSNSRSEMNVSTLELGDSALYLCASSLEGQGHQPQHFGDGTRLSIL.

This chain connects TRBV4-1 to TRBJ1-2; D unresolved. Germline V lookup: CDR1 MGHRA, CDR2 YSYEKL. This CDR3 comprises 14 residues. V was trimmed by 0 bases and J by 2 bases, leaving 7 bases between them. CDR3 loop: CASSQDRHNYGYTF. Here the CDR3 DNA reads TGCGCCAGCAGCCAAGATAGACACAACTATGGCTACACCTTC.

The chain couples TRBV29-1 to TRBJ2-7; TRBD2 agrees at 10 bases. After removal of 6 bases from V and 1 base from J, the junction contained 9 bases not matched to a gene. The CDR3 totals 15 residues. The V gene's germline CDR1 is SQVTM and CDR2 ANQGSEA. The CDR3 coding sequence is TGCAGCGTAGTTGGACTAGCGGACAGGTCCTACGAGCAGTACTTC. This sequence encodes CSVVGLADRSYEQYF.

This chain links TRBV7-2 with TRBJ2-5, with 13 bases that match TRBD2. The CDR3 has 18 amino acids. CDR1 and CDR2 (germline): SGHTA, FQGNSA. After removal of 1 base from V and 1 base from J, the junction contained 6 bases not matched to a gene. The CDR3 DNA reads TGTGCCAGCAGCTTAGGGGAGACTAGCGGGGGGTCCCAAGAGACCCAGTACTTC. Its protein is CASSLGETSGGSQETQYF.

The chain has TRBV5-1 and TRBJ1-1; D is unresolved. The V end lost 1 base, the J end lost 5 bases, and 12 bases lay between the germline ends. CDR3 length: 14 residues. Germline CDR1 SGHRS, CDR2 YFSETQ. CDR3 sequence: CASSLNRGGTEAFF. CDR3 sequence (DNA): TGCGCCAGCAGCTTGAACAGAGGAGGGACTGAAGCTTTCTTT.

This clone was detected only a few times. Here the CDR3 DNA reads TGTGCCAGTAGTGATAGGACAGTTGTCTACGAGCAGTACTTC. Translation gives CASSDRTVVYEQYF. The rearrangement joins TRBV19 to TRBJ2-7, with D tentatively TRBD1 (6 bases). This CDR3 spans 14 amino acids. V lost 5 bases and J 3 bases, leaving 14 bases between the germline ends. The germline V gene encodes CDR1 LNHDA and CDR2 SQIVND (reference sequence).

The chain has TRBV5-6 and TRBJ2-3; D gene uncertain. Germline V gene lookup returns CDR1 SGHDT and CDR2 YYEEEE. The CDR3 spans 15 residues. V was trimmed by 1 base and J by 5 bases, leaving 14 bases between them. DNA of the CDR3: TGTGCCAGCAGCTTGCCTCACCCACCACAAGATACGCAGTATTTT. This translates into CASSLPHPPQDTQYF.

The chain uses TRBV6-1 and TRBJ1-3; D call uncertain. With 2 bases removed from V and 5 bases from J, the gap between germline ends came to 10 bases. CDR1 and CDR2 from the germline V gene are MNHNS and SASEGT. The CDR3 covers 14 residues. CDR3 DNA sequence: TGTGCCAGCAGTGAAACCGAGGGTCGAAACACCATATATTTT. Translating gives CASSETEGRNTIYF.

The chain recombines TRBV2 with TRBJ2-1, with D possibly matching TRBD1 (6 bases). V lost 6 bases to trimming and J lost 0 bases, with 12 bases between them. Germline-derived CDR1 and CDR2 are SNHLY and FYNNEI. The CDR3 totals 15 residues. The chain's CDR3 is CASSRDKSSYNEQFF. In DNA, the CDR3 is TGTGCCAGCAGCCGGGACAAGAGCTCCTACAATGAGCAGTTCTTC.

This chain uses TRBV27 with TRBJ1-4; 7 bases map to TRBD1. CDR1 is MNHEY and CDR2 is SMNVEV in the germline V gene (reference sequence). This CDR3 has 15 amino acids. V lost 5 bases to trimming and J lost 8 bases; unmatched junction nucleotides: 11. DNA for the CDR3: TGTGCCAGCAGTCTTAGACAGGGTATGGGGGAAAAACTGTTTTTT. Protein product: CASSLRQGMGEKLFF. Complete variable domain (other parts from reference TRBV27 and TRBJ1-4): EAQVTQNPRYLITVTGKKLTVTCSQNMNHEYMSWYRQDPGLGLRQIYYSMNVEVTDKGDVPEGYKVSRKEKRNFPLILESPSPNQTSLYFCASSLRQGMGEKLFFGSGTQLSVL.